This entry is about one T cell receptor (beta chain). This record belongs to a study of early stage breast cancer tumors. TCRdb keeps only in-frame clones here, not all; method: immunoSEQ multiplex PCR. The table includes 45,000 to 50,000 clones, 83% detected once. Unmatched junction bases numbered 14, after V lost 6 bases and J lost 2 bases. Per the germline V gene, CDR1 is WSHSY and CDR2 is SAAADI. The CDR3 loop spans 17 amino acids. This rearrangement joins TRBV10-2 to TRBJ1-2; TRBD1 matches 8 bases. Sequencing input: blood. The sequence was obtained from a person between 50 and 60 years old with breast cancer. The CDR3 here is CASSPLGQAQPNYGYTF. For the CDR3, the DNA is TGCGCCAGCAGCCCTTTGGGACAGGCCCAACCGAACTATGGCTACACCTTC.